The T cell receptor beta chain under discussion was sequenced for a study of blood T cell repertoires in COVID-19. The sample holds a few counts of this clone. This CDR3 region has 13 residues. Trimming took 0 bases from V and 7 from J, leaving 9 bases between them. The V gene's germline CDR1 is SGHTA and CDR2 FQGNSA. The data were produced by immunoSEQ multiplex PCR, yet TCRdb's version contains in-frame clones alone and is incomplete. Of almost 500,000 clones listed, less than 90% are singletons. This chain uses TRBV7-2 with TRBJ1-2; no clear D gene. The TCR was taken from an older woman who had recovered from COVID-19. The sample taken for sequencing was PBMCs or T cells enriched from blood (not recorded which). The CDR3 protein is CASSLAFGGGYTF. For the CDR3, the DNA is TGTGCCAGCAGCTTAGCGTTCGGAGGTGGCTACACCTTC.